The entry below gives a single T cell receptor (beta chain) sequence along with its context. Under the authors' procedure: The assay estimated nucleated cells by amplifying reference gene primers. Libraries were prepared by immunoSEQ multiplex PCR; TCRdb keeps only in-frame clonotypes and omits some of them. The V and J calls and clone size come from that table; D and trimming were worked out from the DNA. The profile shows under 200,000 clones, 70% to 80% of them singletons. The data belong to a study of blood T cell repertoires in COVID-19. V was pared by 3 bases and J by 8 bases, with 6 bases of the junction left unmatched. This CDR3 contains 13 residues. Germline CDR1 and CDR2: SNHLY and FYNNEI.

Sequenced: peripheral blood. The TCR originated in a man aged 55 to 69 with acute or convalescent COVID-19. J is TRBJ1-2 and V is TRBV2; 7 nucleotides match TRBD1. The CDR3 DNA reads TGTGCCAGCAGTGACAGGGGGATAGGGGGCTACACCTTC. It encodes CASSDRGIGGYTF.